The entry that follows covers one TCR beta chain sequence. The target antigen is unknown. The sample comes from a study of monozygotic twins with inflammatory bowel disease. Study-wide points: Inverse Simpson values showed less TCRbeta diversity in IBD patients than in their healthy co-twins. The data gave no support to a single strong IBD-associated signal or clonotype.

Germline V gives CDR1 SGHTA, CDR2 FQGNSA. The CDR3 consists of 16 residues. TCRdb re-called the 5' RACE reads; one entry per CDR3 protein, DNA not given. The sample has fewer than 550,000 distinct CDR3 sequences; the top ten hold around 2.5%. The TCR originated in a human donor with ulcerative colitis or Crohn's disease, or a healthy co-twin of an affected twin (not recorded which). The chain couples TRBV7-2 to TRBJ2-2; absent DNA, TCRdb's TRBD2 call cannot be checked. Source material: blood. The CDR3 loop reads CASSPTGLAVTGELFF.